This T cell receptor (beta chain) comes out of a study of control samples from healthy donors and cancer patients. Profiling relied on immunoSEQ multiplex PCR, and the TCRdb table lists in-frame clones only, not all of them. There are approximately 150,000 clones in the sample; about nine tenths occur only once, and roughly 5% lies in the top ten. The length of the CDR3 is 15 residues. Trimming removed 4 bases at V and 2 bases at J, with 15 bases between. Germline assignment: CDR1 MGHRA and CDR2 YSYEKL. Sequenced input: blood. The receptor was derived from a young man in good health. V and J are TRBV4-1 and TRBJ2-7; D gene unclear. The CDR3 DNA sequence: TGCGCCAGCAGCCCGTCAACTATAGTTACCTACGAGCAGTACTTC. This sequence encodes CASSPSTIVTYEQYF.